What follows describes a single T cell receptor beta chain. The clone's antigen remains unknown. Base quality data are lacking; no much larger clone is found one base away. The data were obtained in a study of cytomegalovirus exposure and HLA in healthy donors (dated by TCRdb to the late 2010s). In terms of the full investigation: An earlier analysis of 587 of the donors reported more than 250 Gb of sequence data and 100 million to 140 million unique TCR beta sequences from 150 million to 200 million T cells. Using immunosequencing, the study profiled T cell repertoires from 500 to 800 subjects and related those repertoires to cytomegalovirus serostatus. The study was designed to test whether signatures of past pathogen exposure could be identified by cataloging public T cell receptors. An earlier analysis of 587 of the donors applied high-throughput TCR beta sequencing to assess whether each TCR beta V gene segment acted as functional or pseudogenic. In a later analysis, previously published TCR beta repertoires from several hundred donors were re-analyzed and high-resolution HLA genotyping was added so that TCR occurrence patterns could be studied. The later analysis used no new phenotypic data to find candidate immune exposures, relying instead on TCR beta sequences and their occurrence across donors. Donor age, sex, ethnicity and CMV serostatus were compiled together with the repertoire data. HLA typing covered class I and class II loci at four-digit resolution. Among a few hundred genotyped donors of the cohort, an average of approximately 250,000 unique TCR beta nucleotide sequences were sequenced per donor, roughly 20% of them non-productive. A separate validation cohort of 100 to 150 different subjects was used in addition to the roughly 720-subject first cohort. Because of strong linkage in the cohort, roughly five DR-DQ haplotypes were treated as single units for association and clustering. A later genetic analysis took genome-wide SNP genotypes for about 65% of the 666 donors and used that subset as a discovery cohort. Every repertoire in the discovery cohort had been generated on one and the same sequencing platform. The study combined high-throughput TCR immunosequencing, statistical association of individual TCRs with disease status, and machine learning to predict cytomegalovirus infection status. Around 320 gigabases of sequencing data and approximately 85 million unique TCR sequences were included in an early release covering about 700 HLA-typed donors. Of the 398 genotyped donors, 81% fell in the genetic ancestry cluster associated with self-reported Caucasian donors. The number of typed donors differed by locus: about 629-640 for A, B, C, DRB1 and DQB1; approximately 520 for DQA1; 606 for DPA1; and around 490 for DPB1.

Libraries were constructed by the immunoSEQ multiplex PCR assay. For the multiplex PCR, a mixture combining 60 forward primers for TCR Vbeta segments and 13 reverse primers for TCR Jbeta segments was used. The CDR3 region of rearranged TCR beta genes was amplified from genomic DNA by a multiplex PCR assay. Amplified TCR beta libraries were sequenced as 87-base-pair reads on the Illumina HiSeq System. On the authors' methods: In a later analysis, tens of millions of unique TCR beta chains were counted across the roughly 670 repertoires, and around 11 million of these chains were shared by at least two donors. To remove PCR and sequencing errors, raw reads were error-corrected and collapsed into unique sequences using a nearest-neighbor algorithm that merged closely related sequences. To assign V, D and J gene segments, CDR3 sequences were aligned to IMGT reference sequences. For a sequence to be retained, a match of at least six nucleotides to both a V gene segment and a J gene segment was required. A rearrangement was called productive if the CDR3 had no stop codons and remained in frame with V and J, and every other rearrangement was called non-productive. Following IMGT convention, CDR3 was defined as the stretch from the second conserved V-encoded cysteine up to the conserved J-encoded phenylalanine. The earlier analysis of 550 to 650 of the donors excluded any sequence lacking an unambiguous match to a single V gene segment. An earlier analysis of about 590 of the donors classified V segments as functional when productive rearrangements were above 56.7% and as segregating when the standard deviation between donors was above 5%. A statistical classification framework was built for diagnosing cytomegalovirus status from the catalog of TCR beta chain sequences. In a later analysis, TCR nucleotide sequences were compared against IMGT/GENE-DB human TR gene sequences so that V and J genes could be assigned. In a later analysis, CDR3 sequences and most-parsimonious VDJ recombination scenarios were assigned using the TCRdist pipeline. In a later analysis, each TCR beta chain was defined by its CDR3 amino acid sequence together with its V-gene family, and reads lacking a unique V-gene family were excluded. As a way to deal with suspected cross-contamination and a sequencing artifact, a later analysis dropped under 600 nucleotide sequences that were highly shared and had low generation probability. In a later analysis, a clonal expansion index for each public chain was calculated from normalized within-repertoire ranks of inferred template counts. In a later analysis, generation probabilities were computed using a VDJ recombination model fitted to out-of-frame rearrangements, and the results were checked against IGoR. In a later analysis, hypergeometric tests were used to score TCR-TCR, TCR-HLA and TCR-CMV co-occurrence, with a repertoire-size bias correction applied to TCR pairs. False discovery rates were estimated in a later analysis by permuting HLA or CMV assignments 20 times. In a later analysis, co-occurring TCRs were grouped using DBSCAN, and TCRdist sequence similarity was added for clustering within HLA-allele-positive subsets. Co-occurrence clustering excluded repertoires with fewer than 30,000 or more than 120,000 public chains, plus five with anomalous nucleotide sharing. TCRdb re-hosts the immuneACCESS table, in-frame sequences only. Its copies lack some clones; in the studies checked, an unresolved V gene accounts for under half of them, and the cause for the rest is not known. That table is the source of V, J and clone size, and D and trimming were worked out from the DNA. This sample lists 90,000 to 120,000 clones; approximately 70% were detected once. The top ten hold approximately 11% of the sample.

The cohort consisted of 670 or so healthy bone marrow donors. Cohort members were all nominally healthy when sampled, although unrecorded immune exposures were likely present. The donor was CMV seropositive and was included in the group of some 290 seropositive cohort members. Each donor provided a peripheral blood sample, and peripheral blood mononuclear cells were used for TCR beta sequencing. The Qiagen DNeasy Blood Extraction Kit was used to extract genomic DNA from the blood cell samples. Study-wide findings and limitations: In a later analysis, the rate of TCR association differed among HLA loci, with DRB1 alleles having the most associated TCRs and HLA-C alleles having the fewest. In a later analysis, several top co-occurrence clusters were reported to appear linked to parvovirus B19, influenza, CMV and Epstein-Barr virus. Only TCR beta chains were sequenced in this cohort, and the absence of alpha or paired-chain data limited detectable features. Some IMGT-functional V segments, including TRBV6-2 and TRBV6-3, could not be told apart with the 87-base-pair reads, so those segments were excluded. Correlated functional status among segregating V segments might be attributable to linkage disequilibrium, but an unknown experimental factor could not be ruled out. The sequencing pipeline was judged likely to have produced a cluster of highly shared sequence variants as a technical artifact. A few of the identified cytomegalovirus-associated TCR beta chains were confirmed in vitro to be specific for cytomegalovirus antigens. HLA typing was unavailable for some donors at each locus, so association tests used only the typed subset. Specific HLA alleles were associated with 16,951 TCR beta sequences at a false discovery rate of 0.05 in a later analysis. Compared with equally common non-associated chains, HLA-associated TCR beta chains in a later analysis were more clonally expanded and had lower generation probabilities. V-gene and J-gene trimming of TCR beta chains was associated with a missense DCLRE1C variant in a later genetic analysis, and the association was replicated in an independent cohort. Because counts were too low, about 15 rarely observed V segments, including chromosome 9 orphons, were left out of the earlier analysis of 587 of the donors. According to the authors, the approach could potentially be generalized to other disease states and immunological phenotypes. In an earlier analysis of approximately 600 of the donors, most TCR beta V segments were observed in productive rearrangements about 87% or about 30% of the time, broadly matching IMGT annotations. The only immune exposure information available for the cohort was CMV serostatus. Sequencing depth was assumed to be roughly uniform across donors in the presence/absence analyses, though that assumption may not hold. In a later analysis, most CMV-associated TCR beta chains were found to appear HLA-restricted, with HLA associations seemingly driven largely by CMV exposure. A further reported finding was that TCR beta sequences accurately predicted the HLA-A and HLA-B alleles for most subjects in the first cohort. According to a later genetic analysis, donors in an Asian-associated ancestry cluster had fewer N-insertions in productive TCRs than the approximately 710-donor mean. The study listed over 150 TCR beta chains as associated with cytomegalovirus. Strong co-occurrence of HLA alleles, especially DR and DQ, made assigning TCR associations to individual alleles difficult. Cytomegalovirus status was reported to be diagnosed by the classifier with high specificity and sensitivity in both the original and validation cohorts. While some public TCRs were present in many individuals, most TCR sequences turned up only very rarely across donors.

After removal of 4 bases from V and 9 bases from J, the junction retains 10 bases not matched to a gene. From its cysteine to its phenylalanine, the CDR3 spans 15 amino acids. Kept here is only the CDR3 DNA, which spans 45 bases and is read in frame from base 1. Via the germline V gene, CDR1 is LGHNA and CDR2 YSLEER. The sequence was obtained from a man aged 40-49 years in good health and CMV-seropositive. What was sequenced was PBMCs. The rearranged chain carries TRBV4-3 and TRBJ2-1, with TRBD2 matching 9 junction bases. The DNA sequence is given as TGCGCCAGCAGCCCTACCGTTAGCGGGAGTATTGAGCAGTTCTTC. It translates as CASSPTVSGSIEQFF.